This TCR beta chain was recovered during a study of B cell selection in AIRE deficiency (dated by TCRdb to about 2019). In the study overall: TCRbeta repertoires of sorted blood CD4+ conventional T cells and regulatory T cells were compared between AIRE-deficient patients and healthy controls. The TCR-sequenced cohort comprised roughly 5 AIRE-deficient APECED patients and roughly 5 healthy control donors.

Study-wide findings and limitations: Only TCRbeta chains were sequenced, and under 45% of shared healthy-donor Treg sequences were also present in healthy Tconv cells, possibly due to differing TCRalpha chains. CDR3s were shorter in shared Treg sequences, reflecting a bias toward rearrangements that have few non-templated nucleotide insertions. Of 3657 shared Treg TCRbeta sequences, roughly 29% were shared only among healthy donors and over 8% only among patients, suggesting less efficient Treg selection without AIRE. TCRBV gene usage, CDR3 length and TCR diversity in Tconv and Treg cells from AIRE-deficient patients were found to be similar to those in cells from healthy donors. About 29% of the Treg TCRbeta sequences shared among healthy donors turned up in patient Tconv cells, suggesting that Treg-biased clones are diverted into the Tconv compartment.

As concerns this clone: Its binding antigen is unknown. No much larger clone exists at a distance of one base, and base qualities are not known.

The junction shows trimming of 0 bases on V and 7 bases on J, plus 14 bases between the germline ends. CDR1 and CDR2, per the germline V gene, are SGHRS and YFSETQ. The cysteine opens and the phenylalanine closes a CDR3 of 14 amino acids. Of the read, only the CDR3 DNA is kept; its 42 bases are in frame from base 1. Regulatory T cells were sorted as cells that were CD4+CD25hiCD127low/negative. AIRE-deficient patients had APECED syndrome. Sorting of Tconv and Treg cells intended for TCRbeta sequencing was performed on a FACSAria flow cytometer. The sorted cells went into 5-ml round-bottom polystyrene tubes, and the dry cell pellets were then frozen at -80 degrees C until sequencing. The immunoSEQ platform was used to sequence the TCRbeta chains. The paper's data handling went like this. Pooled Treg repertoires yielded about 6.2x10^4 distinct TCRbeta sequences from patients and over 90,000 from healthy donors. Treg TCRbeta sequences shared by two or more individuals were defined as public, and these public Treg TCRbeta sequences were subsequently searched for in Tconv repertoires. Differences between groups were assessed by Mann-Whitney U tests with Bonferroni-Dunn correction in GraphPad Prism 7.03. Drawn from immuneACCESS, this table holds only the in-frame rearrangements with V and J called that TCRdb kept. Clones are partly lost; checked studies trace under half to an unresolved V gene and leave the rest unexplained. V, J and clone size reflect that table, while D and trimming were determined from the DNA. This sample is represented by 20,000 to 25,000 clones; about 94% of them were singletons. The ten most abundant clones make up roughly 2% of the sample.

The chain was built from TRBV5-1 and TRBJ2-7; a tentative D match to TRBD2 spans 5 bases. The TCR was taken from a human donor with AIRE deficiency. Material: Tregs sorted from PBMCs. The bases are TGCGCCAGCAGCTTGGAGGCGGGTTTGCGGGAGCAGTACTTC. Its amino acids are CASSLEAGLREQYF.